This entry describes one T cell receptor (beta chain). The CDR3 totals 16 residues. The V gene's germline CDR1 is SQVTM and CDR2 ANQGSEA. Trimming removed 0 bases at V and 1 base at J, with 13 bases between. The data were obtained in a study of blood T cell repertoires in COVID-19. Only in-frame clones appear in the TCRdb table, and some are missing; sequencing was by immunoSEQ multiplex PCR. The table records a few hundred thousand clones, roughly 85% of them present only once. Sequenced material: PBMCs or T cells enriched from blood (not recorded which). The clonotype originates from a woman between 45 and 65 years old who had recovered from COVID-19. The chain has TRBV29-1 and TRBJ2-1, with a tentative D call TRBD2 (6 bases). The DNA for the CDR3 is TGCAGCGTTGAAGATCTGGAGGGAACATCCTACAATGAGCAGTTCTTC. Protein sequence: CSVEDLEGTSYNEQFF.